One and the same sample provided the 4 T cell receptor beta chains below, sequenced in a study of blood T cell repertoires in COVID-19. The table came from immunoSEQ multiplex PCR; TCRdb's copy has only in-frame clones and leaves some out. The sample comprises 150,000 to 160,000 clones, around 83% of which are singletons, and 9% to 13% rests with the top ten. Sequenced: peripheral blood. The receptor source for this set is a woman aged 60-75 years with COVID-19, enrolled during active disease.

The chain employs TRBV7-8 and TRBJ1-3; 10 positions agree with TRBD1. V lost 5 bases and J lost 2; bases outside the gene matches: 3. In germline, CDR1 is SGHVS, CDR2 FQNEAQ. The CDR3 is made up of 15 amino acids. Here the CDR3 DNA reads TGTGCCAGCAGCGGGGACAGGGGTGCTGGAAACACCATATATTTT. Translation: CASSGDRGAGNTIYF.

A remark on this clone: Compared with germline, one end of the junction differs, possibly owing to a read error. The chain combines TRBV7-7 with TRBJ2-1, with D hard to call. The CDR3 length is 13 residues. Germline loops: CDR1 SSHAT, CDR2 FNYEAQ (reference sequence). The CDR3 DNA reads as TGTGCTAGCAGCCCAGAAATAGCCAGTGAGCAGTTCTTC. It yields the protein CASSPEIASEQFF.

V is TRBV12-3 or TRBV12-4 and J is TRBJ1-5; D not resolved. Between the trimmed V and J ends, which lost 1 base and 9 bases, there was a span of 7 bases. This CDR3 comprises 12 residues. The DNA for the CDR3 is TGTGCCAGCAGTTTAGAAGCGGGGCCCCAGCATTTT. Its protein is CASSLEAGPQHF.

The chain recombines TRBV10-3 with TRBJ2-3, with 14 bases aligning to TRBD2. This CDR3 has 16 residues. After removal of 8 bases from V and 6 bases from J, the junction contained 10 bases not matched to a gene. CDR1 and CDR2 (germline): ENHRY, SYGVKD. This CDR3 is CAIGTGTSGSRDTQYF. CDR3 DNA: TGTGCCATCGGCACAGGGACTAGCGGGAGCAGGGATACGCAGTATTTT.